The 5 T cell receptor beta chains listed next were all sequenced from one sample in a study of T-cell reconstitution after alpha-beta-depleted transplantation in children. Preparation of the TCRbeta library used unique molecular identifiers. TCRdb re-analysed the PCR reads in MiXCR, keeping a single row per CDR3 protein. The data hold 400,000 to 550,000 distinct CDR3 sequences, with about 10% observed a single time. The input for sequencing was PBMCs, taken before TCRalphabeta/CD19-depleted stem cell transplant. Every receptor here comes from a child aged 2-15 years with inherited bone marrow failure, due to receive a stem cell transplant.

The chain uses TRBV5-4 and TRBJ2-3; 7 bases are shared with TRBD2. There are 14 residues in the CDR3. Unmatched junction bases numbered 2, after V lost 3 bases and J lost 1 base. In germline, CDR1 is SGHNT, CDR2 YYREEE (reference sequence). The CDR3 spells CASSSTSGTDTQYF. The CDR3, as DNA: TGTGCCAGCAGCTCCACTAGCGGCACAGATACGCAGTATTTT.

The table lists this clonotype with many counts. The chain links TRBV6-5 to TRBJ1-3; D not certain. This CDR3 has 13 residues. Germline V gene lookup returns CDR1 MNHEY and CDR2 SVGAGI. The V end was cut by 0 bases, the J end by 4 bases, with 4 bases between. CDR3 sequence reads: CASSYSPGNTIYF. For the CDR3, the DNA is TGTGCCAGCAGTTACTCACCCGGAAACACCATATATTTT.

This clonotype has ten or more counts. This chain links TRBV6-2 or TRBV6-3 with TRBJ2-7; no firm D call. The CDR3 loop spans 14 amino acids. CDR1 MNHEY and CDR2 SVGEGT come from the germline V gene. The V and J ends lost 0 bases and 3 bases respectively, with 9 bases between them. The CDR3 loop is CASSYSGMGYEQYF. The CDR3, as DNA: TGTGCCAGCAGTTACTCGGGAATGGGCTACGAGCAGTACTTC.

This clonotype was picked up many times. The V gene is TRBV6-6, the J gene TRBJ2-7; 7 bases agree with TRBD2. V dropped 7 bases and J dropped 5; count of bases not matched to a gene: 8. The CDR3 sequence is 13 residues long. Germline-derived CDR1 and CDR2 are MNHNY and SVGAGI (reference sequence). The CDR3 is CASTPGGGHEQYF. CDR3 bases: TGTGCCAGCACCCCGGGGGGAGGACACGAGCAGTACTTC.

This clonotype was seen many times. The chain combines TRBV27 with TRBJ2-1, with TRBD2 identical over 7 bases. The CDR3 length is 16 residues. Trimming removed 5 bases from V and 1 base from J; junction bases left unmatched: 8. The germline V gene encodes CDR1 MNHEY and CDR2 SMNVEV (reference sequence). CDR3 sequence (DNA): TGTGCCAGCAGTGACAACCCGGGAGGTTCCTACAATGAGCAGTTCTTC. Translation: CASSDNPGGSYNEQFF.